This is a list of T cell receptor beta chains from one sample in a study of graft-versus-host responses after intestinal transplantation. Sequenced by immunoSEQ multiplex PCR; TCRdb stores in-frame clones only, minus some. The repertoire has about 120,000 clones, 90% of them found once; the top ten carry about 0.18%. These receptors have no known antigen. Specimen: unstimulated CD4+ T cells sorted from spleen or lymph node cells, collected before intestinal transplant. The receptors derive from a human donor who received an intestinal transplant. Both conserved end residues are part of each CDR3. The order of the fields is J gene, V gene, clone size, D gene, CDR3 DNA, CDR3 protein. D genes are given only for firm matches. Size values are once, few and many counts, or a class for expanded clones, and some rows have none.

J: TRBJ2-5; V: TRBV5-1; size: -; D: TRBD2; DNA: TGCGCCAGCAGCGGGACTAGCGGGTACCAAGAGACCCAGTACTTC; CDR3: CASSGTSGYQETQYF
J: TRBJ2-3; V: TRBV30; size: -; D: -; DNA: TGTGCCTGGAGTGTACGGGTAAAAGTCAATACGCAGTATTTT; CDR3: CAWSVRVKVNTQYF
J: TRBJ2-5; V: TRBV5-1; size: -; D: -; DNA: TGCGCCAGCAGCTTGGAGGCTAGCGTAGAGACCCAGTACTTC; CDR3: CASSLEASVETQYF
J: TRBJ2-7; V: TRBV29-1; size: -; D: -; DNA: TGCAGCGTTGTACAGGCCACAAGCTCCTACGAGCAGTACTTC; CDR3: CSVVQATSSYEQYF
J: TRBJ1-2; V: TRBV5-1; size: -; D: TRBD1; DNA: TGCGCCAGCAAATTATTGGACAGGGATAACTATGGCTACACCTTC; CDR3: CASKLLDRDNYGYTF
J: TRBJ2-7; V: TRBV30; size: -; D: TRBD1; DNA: TGTGCCTGGAGTCCCGGACAGGGGAAGCACGAGCAGTACTTC; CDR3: CAWSPGQGKHEQYF
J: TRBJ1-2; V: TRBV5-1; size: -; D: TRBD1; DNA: TGCGCCAGCACGCCCCGTCCCGGGACAGGGTCTGTCTACACCTTC; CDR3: CASTPRPGTGSVYTF
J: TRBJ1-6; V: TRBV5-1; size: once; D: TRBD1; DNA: TGCGCCAGCAGCACCGGGACAGGGGGTTCACCCCTCCACTTT; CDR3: CASSTGTGGSPLHF
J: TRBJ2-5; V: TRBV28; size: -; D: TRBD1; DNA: TGTGCCAGCAGTTTATTGGACAGGGGGCGCCCAGAGACCCAGTACTTC; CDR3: CASSLLDRGRPETQYF
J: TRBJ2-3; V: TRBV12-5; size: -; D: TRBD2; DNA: TGTGCTAGTGCTTTGGTACCTAGCGGGGGGGTAGATACGCAGTATTTT; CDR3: CASALVPSGGVDTQYF
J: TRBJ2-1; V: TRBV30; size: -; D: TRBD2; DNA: TGTGCCTGGAGACTAGCGGGGGGGCGAAATGAGCAGTTCTTC; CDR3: CAWRLAGGRNEQFF
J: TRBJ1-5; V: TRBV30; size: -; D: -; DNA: TGTGCCTGGGGGGCGTCAGGCAATCAGCCCCAGCATTTT; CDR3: CAWGASGNQPQHF
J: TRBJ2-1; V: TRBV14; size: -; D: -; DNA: TGTGCCAGCAGCCCCCGCAGGACAGAGTCTGTAAATGAGCAGTTCTTC; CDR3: CASSPRRTESVNEQFF
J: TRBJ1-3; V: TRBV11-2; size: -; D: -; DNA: TGTGCCAGCAGCCCAGACGTGGGGGCGGGAAACACCATATATTTT; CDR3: CASSPDVGAGNTIYF
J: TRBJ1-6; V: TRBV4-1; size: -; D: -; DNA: TGCGCCAGCAGCCCAGGAGGGTCCTATAATTCACCCCTCCACTTT; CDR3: CASSPGGSYNSPLHF
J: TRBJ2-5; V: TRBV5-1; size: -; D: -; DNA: TGCGCCAGCAGCCCCTCGGCGGGGGCCGATCCCCAAGAGACCCAGTACTTC; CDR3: CASSPSAGADPQETQYF
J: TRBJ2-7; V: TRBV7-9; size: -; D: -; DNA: TGTGCCAGCAGCTTAGGGAGGGACTGGCACTCCTACGAGCAGTACTTC; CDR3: CASSLGRDWHSYEQYF
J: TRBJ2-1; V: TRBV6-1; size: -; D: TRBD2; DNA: TGTGCCACCATAAGCGGGGGGGCCGGAAACAATGAGCAGTTCTTC; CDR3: CATISGGAGNNEQFF
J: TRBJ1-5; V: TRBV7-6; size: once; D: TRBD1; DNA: TGTGCCAGCAGCCCACGGACAGGGGGAGCCAATCAGCCCCAGCATTTT; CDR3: CASSPRTGGANQPQHF
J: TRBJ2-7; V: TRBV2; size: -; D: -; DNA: TGTGCCAGCAGCGTGAGTCGCGCACTCCTCTCCTACGAGCAGTACTTC; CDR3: CASSVSRALLSYEQYF
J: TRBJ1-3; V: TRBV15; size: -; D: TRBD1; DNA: TGTGCCACCAGGCGGGACAGCCAATTCTCTGGAAACACCATATATTTT; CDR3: CATRRDSQFSGNTIYF
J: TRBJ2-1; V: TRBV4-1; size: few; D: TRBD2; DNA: TGCGCCAGCAGCCACCCTACTAGCGGGAGAATCCCCGATGAGCAGTTCTTC; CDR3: CASSHPTSGRIPDEQFF
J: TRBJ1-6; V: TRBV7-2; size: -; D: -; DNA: TGTGCCAGCAGCTTTTACCCTAACAGGCGTTTAGACTCACCCCTCCACTTT; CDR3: CASSFYPNRRLDSPLHF
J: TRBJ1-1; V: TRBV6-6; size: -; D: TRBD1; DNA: TGTGCCAGCGCGATACAGGGGGCCAAATACACTGAAGCTTTCTTT; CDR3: CASAIQGAKYTEAFF
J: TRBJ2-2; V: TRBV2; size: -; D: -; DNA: TGTGCCAGCCGCCACCCTATGCGGGGTGCAACCGGGGAGCTGTTTTTT; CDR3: CASRHPMRGATGELFF
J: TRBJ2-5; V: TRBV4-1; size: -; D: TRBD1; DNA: TGCGCCAGCAGCCCTTTTCCGGGACAGGGAAGAGAGACCCAGTACTTC; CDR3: CASSPFPGQGRETQYF
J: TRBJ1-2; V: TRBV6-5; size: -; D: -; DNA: TGTGCCAGCAGTTCCCCCGGGAGGAGGTATTCGCATGGCTACACCTTC; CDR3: CASSSPGRRYSHGYTF
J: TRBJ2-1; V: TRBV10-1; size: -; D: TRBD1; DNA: TGCGCCAGCAGTGACACAGGGGGCGGTAACAATGAGCAGTTCTTC; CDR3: CASSDTGGGNNEQFF
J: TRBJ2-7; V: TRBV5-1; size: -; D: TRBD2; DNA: TGCGCCAGCAGCACGGGACTAGCTACCGAGCAGTACTTC; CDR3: CASSTGLATEQYF
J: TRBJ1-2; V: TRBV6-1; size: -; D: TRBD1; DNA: TGTGCCAGCAGCCCGGGACAGGGGTACAACTATGGCTACACCTTC; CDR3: CASSPGQGYNYGYTF
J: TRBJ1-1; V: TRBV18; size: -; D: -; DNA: TGTGCCAGCTCACCAGGGAGCATGAACACTGAAGCTTTCTTT; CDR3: CASSPGSMNTEAFF
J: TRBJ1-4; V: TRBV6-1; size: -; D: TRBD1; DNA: TGTGCCAGCAGTGAAGCATTTAACAGGGGGTATGAAAAACTGTTTTTT; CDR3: CASSEAFNRGYEKLFF
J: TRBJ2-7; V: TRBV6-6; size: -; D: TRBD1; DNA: TGTGCCAGCAGTAGACAGGGTGGGTTGGACGAGCAGTACTTC; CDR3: CASSRQGGLDEQYF
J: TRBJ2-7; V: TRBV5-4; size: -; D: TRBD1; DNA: TGTGCCAGCAGCCCCAAGGGCAGGGGGTACGAGCAGTACTTC; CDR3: CASSPKGRGYEQYF
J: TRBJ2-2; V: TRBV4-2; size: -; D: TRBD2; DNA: TGTGCCAGCAGCCAAGTAATAACTAGCGGGATCGGGGAGCTGTTTTTT; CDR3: CASSQVITSGIGELFF
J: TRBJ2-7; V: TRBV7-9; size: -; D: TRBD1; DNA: TGTGCCAGCAGCTCATCCGGGACAGGGGGCGTCGGGTTACGGGAGCAGTACTTC; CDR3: CASSSSGTGGVGLREQYF
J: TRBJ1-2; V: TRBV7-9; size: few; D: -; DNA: TGTGCCAGCAGCCCATGGACAGCCTATGGCTACACCTTC; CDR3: CASSPWTAYGYTF
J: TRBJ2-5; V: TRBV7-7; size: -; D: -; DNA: TGTGCCAGCAGCCTAGCACGGGACTCGGGGACCCAGTACTTC; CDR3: CASSLARDSGTQYF
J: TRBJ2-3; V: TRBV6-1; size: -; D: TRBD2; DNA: TGTGCCAGCAGTGCCCGGACTAGCGGGAGCACAGATACGCAGTATTTT; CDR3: CASSARTSGSTDTQYF